Below, one TCR beta chain is given with its context. Repertoires were generated with immunoSEQ multiplex PCR, while TCRdb's copy carries only in-frame clones and drops some. The sample has 270,000 or so clones; about 91% are singletons. This specimen comes from a study of blood T cell repertoires in COVID-19. The CDR3 has 16 amino acids. The V gene's germline CDR1 is MNHEY and CDR2 SVGEGT. The junction had 6 bases not matched to a gene; V was cut back by 0 bases and J by 4 bases. The receptor comes from a man aged 35 to 55 who had been exposed to COVID-19. The genes are TRBV6-2 or TRBV6-3 and TRBJ2-7; TRBD2 agrees at 10 bases. Sequenced input: PBMCs or T cells enriched from blood (not recorded which). The chain's CDR3 is CASSYSRLAGDYEQYF. CDR3 in DNA: TGTGCCAGCAGTTACTCGCGGCTAGCGGGAGATTACGAGCAGTACTTC.